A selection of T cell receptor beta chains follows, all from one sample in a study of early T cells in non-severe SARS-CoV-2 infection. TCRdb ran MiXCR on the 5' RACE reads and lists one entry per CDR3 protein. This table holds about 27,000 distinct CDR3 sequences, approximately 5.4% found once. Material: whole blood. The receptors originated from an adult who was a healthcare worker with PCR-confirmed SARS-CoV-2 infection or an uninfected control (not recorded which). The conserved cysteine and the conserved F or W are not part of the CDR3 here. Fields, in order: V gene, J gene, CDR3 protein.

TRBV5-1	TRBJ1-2	ASSPGGDYGYT
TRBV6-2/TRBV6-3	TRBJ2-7	ASSYSPVRDNFLGVFSEQY
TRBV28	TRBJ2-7	ASNTFVQNSYEQY
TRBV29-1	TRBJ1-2	SAPQGVGYT
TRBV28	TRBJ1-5	ASSFRRLDQPQH
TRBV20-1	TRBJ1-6	SARGGGGSNSPLH
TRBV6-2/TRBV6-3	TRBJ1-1	ASSLLANTEAF
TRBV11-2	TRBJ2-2	ASTQGLKSTGELF
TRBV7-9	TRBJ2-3	ASSSLVLRDTQY
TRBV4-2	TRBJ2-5	ASSPMSGGGGSETQY
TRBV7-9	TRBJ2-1	ASSLATGRGPYNEQF
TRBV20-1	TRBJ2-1	SAPPGQGNYNEQF
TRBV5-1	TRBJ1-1	ASSLARAAAEAF
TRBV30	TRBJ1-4	AWSVGRLDGKLF
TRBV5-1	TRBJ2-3	ASSRDQNTDTQY
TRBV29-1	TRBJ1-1	SVELIGTEAF
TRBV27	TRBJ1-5	ASRLTGVGLSNQPQH
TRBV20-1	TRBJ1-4	SASDNEKLF
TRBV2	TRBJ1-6	ASNPPLH
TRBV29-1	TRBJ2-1	SVGTSGRSYNEQF
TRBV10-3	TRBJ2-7	AISANTEQY
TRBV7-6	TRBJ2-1	ASSLGLAGGTESYNEQF
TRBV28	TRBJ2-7	ASSPQGRGRFEQY
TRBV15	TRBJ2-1	ATSMNRWDEQF
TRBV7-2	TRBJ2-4	ASGTGRGDLAKNIQY
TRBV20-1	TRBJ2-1	SARSSGGLSYNEQF
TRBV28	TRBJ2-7	ASSSGTGYEQY
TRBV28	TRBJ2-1	ASSQDSKGEQF
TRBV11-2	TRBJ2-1	ASSFHALGSHEQF
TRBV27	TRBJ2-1	ASTPGTSGRGVEQF
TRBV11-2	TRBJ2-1	ASSFVGSRNEQF
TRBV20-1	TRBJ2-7	SARTGRPYEQY